One TCR beta chain is described in this entry. Its antigen is not yet known. No base-level quality is on record; no much larger clone is a single base apart. The sample is drawn from a study of cytomegalovirus exposure and HLA in healthy donors listed by TCRdb under 2017. Turning to the overall study: An earlier analysis of some 500 of the donors reported approximately 300 Gb of sequence data and some 100 million unique TCR beta sequences from about 200 million T cells. An early release covering some 640 HLA-typed donors comprised approximately 300 gigabases of sequencing data and roughly 86 million unique TCR sequences. Of the roughly 400 genotyped donors, approximately 83% fell in the genetic ancestry cluster associated with self-reported Caucasian donors. The study aimed to test whether cataloging public T cell receptors could reveal signatures of past pathogen exposure. The T cell repertoires of 670 or so subjects were profiled by immunosequencing and related to cytomegalovirus serostatus. Along with the roughly 610-subject first cohort, a separate validation cohort of over a hundred different subjects was used. High-throughput TCR immunosequencing, statistical association of individual TCRs with disease status, and machine learning were combined to predict cytomegalovirus infection status. A later analysis re-analyzed previously published TCR beta repertoires from 650 to 800 donors and added high-resolution HLA genotyping to study TCR occurrence patterns. In the later analysis, no new phenotypic data were used to find candidate immune exposures; instead, reliance was placed on TCR beta sequences and their occurrence across donors. An earlier analysis of 587 of the donors applied high-throughput TCR beta sequencing to assess whether each TCR beta V gene segment acted as functional or pseudogenic. Donor age, sex, ethnicity and CMV serostatus were compiled together with the repertoire data. Genome-wide SNP genotypes for about 60% of the 666 donors were used in a later genetic analysis, which treated that subset as a discovery cohort. All discovery cohort repertoires had been generated using a single sequencing platform. HLA typing included class I and class II loci at four-digit resolution. The number of typed donors differed by locus: 629-630 for A, B, C, DRB1 and DQB1; 522 for DQA1; some 610 for DPA1; and roughly 490 for DPB1. Because of strong linkage in the cohort, a few DR-DQ haplotypes were treated as single units for association and clustering. Among roughly 400 genotyped donors of the cohort, an average of roughly 230,000 unique TCR beta nucleotide sequences was sequenced per donor, of which 15% to 20% were non-productive.

Relative to germline, V is missing 5 bases and J is missing 6 bases, with 4 bases of the junction outside any gene match. The germline V gene sets CDR1 to SGHVS and CDR2 to FNYEAQ. Measured from the cysteine to the phenylalanine, the CDR3 is 14 residues long. This entry keeps only the CDR3 DNA: 42 bases, framed from base 1. The cohort comprised 710 or so healthy bone marrow donors. At the time of sampling, every cohort member was nominally healthy, though immune exposures that went unrecorded were likely present. The donor tested CMV seropositive and was one of the 289 seropositive cohort members. A peripheral blood sample was provided by each donor, and peripheral blood mononuclear cells were used for TCR beta sequencing. The Qiagen DNeasy Blood Extraction Kit was used to extract genomic DNA from the blood cell samples. The library came from the immunoSEQ multiplex PCR assay. The multiplex PCR relied on a mix of 60 forward primers for TCR Vbeta segments and 13 reverse primers for TCR Jbeta segments. A multiplex PCR assay on genomic DNA amplified the CDR3 region of rearranged TCR beta genes. On the Illumina HiSeq System, the amplified TCR beta libraries were sequenced as 87-base-pair reads. The source study handled its data this way. Across the roughly 700 repertoires, a later analysis counted approximately 75 million unique TCR beta chains, approximately 12 million of which were shared by at least two donors. To remove PCR and sequencing errors, raw reads were error-corrected and collapsed into unique sequences using a nearest-neighbor algorithm that merged closely related sequences. CDR3 sequences were aligned to IMGT reference sequences to assign V, D and J gene segments. Each retained sequence needed at least a six-nucleotide match to both a V gene segment and a J gene segment. Rearrangements were classified as productive when the CDR3 lacked stop codons and remained in frame with V and J, and all other rearrangements were classified as non-productive. CDR3 was defined according to IMGT convention as the region running from the second conserved V-encoded cysteine to the conserved J-encoded phenylalanine. Sequences without an unambiguous match to a single V gene segment were excluded from the earlier analysis of about 600 of the donors. In an earlier analysis of approximately 610 of the donors, V segments were called functional above 56.7% productive rearrangements and were called segregating when the between-donor standard deviation exceeded 5%. A statistical classification framework was built to diagnose cytomegalovirus status from the catalog of TCR beta chain sequences. V and J gene assignment, in a later analysis, came from comparing TCR nucleotide sequences with IMGT/GENE-DB human TR gene sequences. In a later analysis, CDR3 sequences and most-parsimonious VDJ recombination scenarios were assigned using the TCRdist pipeline. A later analysis defined each TCR beta chain by its CDR3 amino acid sequence plus V-gene family, and excluded reads lacking a unique V-gene family. As a way to deal with suspected cross-contamination and a sequencing artifact, a later analysis dropped under 600 nucleotide sequences that were highly shared and had low generation probability. In a later analysis, a clonal expansion index for each public chain was calculated from normalized within-repertoire ranks of inferred template counts. A later analysis computed generation probabilities with a VDJ recombination model fitted to out-of-frame rearrangements, and checked the results against IGoR. Hypergeometric tests were used in a later analysis to score TCR-TCR, TCR-HLA and TCR-CMV co-occurrence, with a repertoire-size bias correction applied to the TCR pairs. To estimate false discovery rates, a later analysis permuted the HLA or CMV assignments 20 times. In a later analysis, co-occurring TCRs were grouped using DBSCAN, and TCRdist sequence similarity was added for clustering within HLA-allele-positive subsets. For co-occurrence clustering, repertoires with fewer than 30,000 or more than 120,000 public chains were excluded, along with five repertoires with anomalous nucleotide sharing. TCRdb took over this immuneACCESS table, retaining in-frame rearrangements with V and J assigned. Such tables are incomplete; in checked studies, under half of the missing clones stem from an unresolved V gene, and the remainder is unexplained. V and J calls and clone size are as listed in that table; D and trimming were resolved from the DNA. Here the sample has about 130,000 clones; 81% occur a single time. Under 5% of the sample is in the top ten clones.

Results and caveats for the whole study, not just this receptor: In vitro tests confirmed that a few of the cytomegalovirus-associated TCR beta chains recognize cytomegalovirus antigens. In a later analysis, the rate of TCR association differed among HLA loci, with DRB1 alleles having the most associated TCRs and HLA-C alleles having the fewest. According to the authors, the approach could potentially be generalized to other disease states and immunological phenotypes. Presence/absence analyses assumed roughly uniform sequencing depth across donors, an assumption that may not hold. Compared with equally common non-associated chains, HLA-associated TCR beta chains in a later analysis were more clonally expanded and had lower generation probabilities. A later genetic analysis reported fewer N-insertions in productive TCRs among donors in an Asian-associated ancestry cluster than the approximately 670-donor mean. V-gene and J-gene trimming of TCR beta chains was associated with a missense DCLRE1C variant in a later genetic analysis, and the association was replicated in an independent cohort. Most TCR sequences were seen in very few donors, while some public TCRs were found in many individuals. When HLA alleles, especially DR and DQ, strongly co-occurred, attributing TCR associations to individual alleles was difficult. A cluster of highly shared sequence variants was judged likely to be a technical artifact of the sequencing pipeline. A further reported finding was that TCR beta sequences accurately predicted the HLA-A and HLA-B alleles for most subjects in the first cohort. Correlated functional status among segregating V segments might reflect linkage disequilibrium, but an unknown experimental factor could not be ruled out. Specific HLA alleles were associated with over 15,000 TCR beta sequences at a false discovery rate of 0.05 in a later analysis. Over 15 rarely observed V segments, including chromosome 9 orphons, were excluded from the earlier analysis of several hundred of the donors because counts were too low. Because HLA typing was unavailable for some donors at each locus, only the typed subset was used in association tests. In a later analysis, most CMV-associated TCR beta chains were found to appear HLA-restricted, with HLA associations seemingly driven largely by CMV exposure. Only TCR beta chains were sequenced in this cohort, and the absence of alpha or paired-chain data limited detectable features. CMV serostatus was the only immune exposure information available for the cohort. A total of 150 to 200 TCR beta chains were listed by the study as associated with cytomegalovirus. A later analysis reported that several top co-occurrence clusters appeared linked to parvovirus B19, influenza, CMV and Epstein-Barr virus. The classifier was reported to diagnose cytomegalovirus status with high specificity and sensitivity in both the original and validation cohorts. Some IMGT-functional V segments, including TRBV6-2 and TRBV6-3, could not be told apart with the 87-base-pair reads, so those segments were excluded. In an earlier analysis of some 500 of the donors, most TCR beta V segments were observed in productive rearrangements about 87% or about 30% of the time, broadly matching IMGT annotations.

The sequence links TRBV7-6 to TRBJ1-2, with 12 bases matching TRBD1. The TCR was taken from a young man in good health and CMV-seropositive. The sample was PBMCs. The nucleotide sequence reads as follows: TGTGCCAGCAGCCAGGGGACAGGGGGCGATGGCTACACCTTC. Protein translation: CASSQGTGGDGYTF.